Each of the 10 T cell receptor beta chains below was sequenced from the same sample in a study of T cell responses to AZD1222 COVID-19 vaccine. Clones were read by immunoSEQ multiplex PCR, and TCRdb kept only the in-frame ones, dropping some. The table shows 80,000 or so clones, with approximately 90% occurring only once. This specimen consisted of peripheral blood, obtained on day 0 of AZD1222 vaccination. The origin of the receptors is an adult in good health.

Only one count was recorded for this clone. This chain connects TRBV11-3 to TRBJ2-2, with a weak D call TRBD2 (5 bases). CDR1 and CDR2 (germline): SGHNT, YENEEA. V gave up 4 bases and J gave up 4 bases, with 16 bases separating them. The CDR3 spans 16 residues. The CDR3 spells CASSSLWRKGTGELFF. The CDR3 DNA reads TGTGCCAGCAGCTCCCTATGGAGGAAGGGCACCGGGGAGCTGTTTTTT.

The chain uses TRBV28 and TRBJ1-1; D perhaps matches TRBD1 (6 bases). V lost 6 bases and J 1 base, leaving 12 bases between the germline ends. The CDR3 extends over 14 amino acids. The germline V gene encodes CDR1 MDHEN and CDR2 SYDVKM. The CDR3 bases are TGTGCCAGCAGGCGGCCAGGGGAGAACACTGAAGCTTTCTTT. Residues: CASRRPGENTEAFF.

This chain links TRBV5-4 with TRBJ1-2; D not resolved. This CDR3 is 12 amino acids long. Germline CDR1 and CDR2: SGHNT and YYREEE (reference sequence). Between the trimmed V and J ends, which lost 4 bases and 8 bases, there was a span of 12 bases. The CDR3 bases are TGTGCCAGCAGCGTGGGTGTCTACGGCTACACCTTC. It codes for CASSVGVYGYTF.

This clone was detected only a few times. The chain recombines TRBV11-3 with TRBJ2-5, with D perhaps TRBD1 (6 bases). The CDR3 length is 14 residues. Germline CDR1 SGHNT, CDR2 YENEEA. V lost 5 bases, J lost 3 bases, and 13 bases lay in between. The CDR3 loop reads CASSPRQAEETQYF. Written as DNA, the CDR3 is TGTGCCAGCAGCCCTCGACAGGCTGAAGAGACCCAGTACTTC.

The genes are TRBV30 and TRBJ1-3; no clear D gene. V shed 0 bases and J shed 0 bases, with 3 bases lying between them. The germline gives CDR1 GTSNPN, CDR2 SVGIG (reference sequence). The CDR3 has 13 amino acids. The CDR3 nucleotides read TGTGCCTGGAGTGTAGCCTCTGGAAACACCATATATTTT. It translates to CAWSVASGNTIYF.

J is TRBJ2-1 and V is TRBV5-4, with D uncertain. Germline V gives CDR1 SGHNT, CDR2 YYREEE (reference sequence). The CDR3 extends over 13 amino acids. Trimming removed 2 bases from V and 3 bases from J, with 6 bases in between. In DNA form, the CDR3 reads TGTGCCAGCAGCTTCACAGACTACAATGAGCAGTTCTTC. Encoded protein: CASSFTDYNEQFF.

The V and J genes are TRBV6-5 and TRBJ1-1; weak D call: TRBD1 (6 bases). The CDR3 contains 12 residues. CDR1 and CDR2 (germline): MNHEY, SVGAGI. V was pared by 6 bases and J by 5 bases, with 10 bases between. The CDR3 reads CASRGGGTEAFF. DNA of the CDR3: TGTGCCAGCAGGGGAGGGGGGACTGAAGCTTTCTTT.

The chain carries TRBV4-3 and TRBJ1-1; weak D call: TRBD1 (6 bases). Trimming removed 0 bases from V and 4 bases from J, with 15 bases in between. Germline V gene lookup returns CDR1 LGHNA and CDR2 YSLEER. CDR3 size: 16 residues. CDR3: CASSQDLAGGLTEAFF. CDR3 nucleotides: TGCGCCAGCAGCCAAGATCTGGCGGGGGGGCTCACTGAAGCTTTCTTT.

The rearrangement uses TRBV12-5 and TRBJ2-3; 7 nucleotides agree with TRBD1. The CDR3 is 16 amino acids. The junction had 5 bases not matched to a gene; V was cut back by 2 bases and J by 0 bases. Germline V gene data show CDR1 as LGHNT and CDR2 as FRNRAP. In nucleotides, the CDR3 is TGTGCTAGTGGTTTGCTTGGGACAGCTAGCACAGATACGCAGTATTTT. Translation: CASGLLGTASTDTQYF.

The chain carries TRBV7-9 and TRBJ1-1; D gene uncertain. The CDR3 covers 13 residues. Trimming pared 3 bases from V and 1 base from J, leaving 6 bases between. CDR1 is SEHNR, CDR2 FQNEAQ, per germline (reference sequence). The CDR3 DNA reads TGTGCCAGCAGCTTTCCGGAGAACACTGAAGCTTTCTTT. Encoded protein: CASSFPENTEAFF.